A selection of T cell receptor beta chains follows, all from one sample in a study of CD8+CD57+ T cells in acquired aplastic anemia. TCRdb reprocessed the reads with MiXCR, giving one entry per CDR3 protein. This sample has roughly 260,000 distinct CDR3 sequences, with 40% to 50% found just once. The source material was sorted CD4+, CD8+, or CD8+CD57+ T cells (not recorded which) from PBMCs. The source is a human donor with aplastic anemia. Both conserved end residues are part of each CDR3. The D gene is left open where the match is weak. A row's size may be missing; if present it is once, few, many or a size class.

j_call v_call clone_size d_call cdr3_aa cdr3_nt
TRBJ2-3 TRBV6-2/TRBV6-3 . . CATNGGNGDLDTQYF TGTGCCACCAACGGCGGGAACGGAGATTTAGATACGCAGTATTTT
TRBJ2-5 TRBV24-1 . TRBD2 CATSDFLAGETQYF TGTGCCACCAGTGATTTCCTAGCGGGCGAGACCCAGTACTTC
TRBJ2-1 TRBV10-3 . TRBD2 CAISESGLAGLYNEQFF TGTGCCATCAGTGAGTCGGGACTAGCGGGCCTTTACAATGAGCAGTTCTTC
TRBJ2-2 TRBV25-1 . . CASSPRDSYNTGELFF TGTGCCAGCAGTCCGCGGGACAGCTACAACACCGGGGAGCTGTTTTTT
TRBJ2-5 TRBV19 few . CASSNPAVQETQYF TGTGCCAGTAGCAATCCGGCCGTACAAGAGACCCAGTACTTC
TRBJ2-7 TRBV15 few TRBD1 CATSSGTGGSYEQYF TGTGCCACCAGCAGTGGGACAGGGGGCTCCTACGAGCAGTACTTC
TRBJ1-1 TRBV10-1 . . CASGFGGSTEAFF TGCGCCAGCGGCTTCGGGGGAAGCACTGAAGCTTTCTTT
TRBJ1-6 TRBV9 . . CASSVSRDNSPLHF TGTGCCAGCAGCGTGAGCAGGGACAATTCACCCCTCCACTTT
TRBJ2-7 TRBV7-2 . . CASSLTPAPSYEQYF TGTGCCAGCAGCTTAACCCCGGCACCCTCCTACGAGCAGTACTTC
TRBJ2-1 TRBV19 . TRBD1 CASNGQGLYNEQFF TGTGCCAGTAACGGACAGGGACTGTACAATGAGCAGTTCTTC
TRBJ2-1 TRBV5-8 many . CASENGPYNEQFF TGTGCCAGCGAAAACGGTCCCTACAATGAGCAGTTCTTC
TRBJ1-6 TRBV6-4 many . CASSDGFRDNSPLHF TGTGCCAGCAGTGACGGGTTCCGGGATAATTCACCCCTCCACTTT
TRBJ1-2 TRBV19 many . CASTSPPGGYGYTF TGTGCCAGTACTTCACCCCCGGGTGGCTATGGCTACACCTTC
TRBJ1-2 TRBV25-1 . . CASRGDDRYGYTF TGTGCCAGCAGAGGGGACGACCGCTATGGCTACACCTTC
TRBJ1-5 TRBV9 . . CASSLNRYSNQPQHF TGTGCCAGCAGTTTAAACCGGTATAGCAATCAGCCCCAGCATTTT
TRBJ2-3 TRBV4-3 few . CASSQDGSTSTDTQYF TGCGCCAGCAGCCAAGATGGATCTACTAGCACAGATACGCAGTATTTT